This T cell receptor beta chain stems from a study of beta chain features in type 1 diabetes. Study as a whole: The patient and healthy donor groups were comparable for age, gender and cell yields.

Regarding this clone: What it binds is not known.

Per the germline V gene, CDR1 is SQVTM and CDR2 is ANQGSEA. CDR3 size: 13 residues. V gave up 6 bases and J gave up 9 bases; unmatched junction bases: 6. The whole isolated RNA underwent reverse transcription, so sequencing captured expressed TCRB transcripts. Sequenced by immunoSEQ multiplex PCR; TCRdb stores in-frame clones only, minus some. The profile shows 850,000 to 900,000 clones, about a sixth of them singletons. CD4+ naive, central memory, regulatory and stem cell-like memory cells were sorted via CD45RO/CCR7/CD25/CD127/CD95/CD27. Notes on the study in general: Whatever favoring of shorter templates PCR might show would apply equally to patients and controls. Within each of all four CD4+ subsets, Type 1 diabetes patients had TCRB CDR3s that were moderately but significantly shorter.

The chain employs TRBV29-1 and TRBJ2-3, with 13 bases identical to TRBD2. The sample was naive CD4+ T cells from blood. The receptor comes from a woman younger than 35 in good health. CDR3 loop: CSVAGLAGDTQYF. The CDR3 DNA follows: TGCAGCGTCGCTGGACTAGCGGGAGACACGCAGTATTTT.